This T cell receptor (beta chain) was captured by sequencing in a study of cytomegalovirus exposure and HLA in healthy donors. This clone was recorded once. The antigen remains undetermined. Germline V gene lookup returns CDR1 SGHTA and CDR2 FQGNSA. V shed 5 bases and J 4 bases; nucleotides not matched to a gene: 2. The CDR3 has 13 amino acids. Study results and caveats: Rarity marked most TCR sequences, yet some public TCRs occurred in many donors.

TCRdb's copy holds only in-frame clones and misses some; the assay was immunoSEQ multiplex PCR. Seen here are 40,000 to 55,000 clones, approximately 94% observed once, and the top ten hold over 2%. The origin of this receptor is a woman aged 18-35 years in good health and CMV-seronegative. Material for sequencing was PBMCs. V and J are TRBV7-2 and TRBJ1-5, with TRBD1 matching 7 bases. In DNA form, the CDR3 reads TGTGCCAGCAGCCCACAGGGGAATCAGCCCCAGCATTTT. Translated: CASSPQGNQPQHF.